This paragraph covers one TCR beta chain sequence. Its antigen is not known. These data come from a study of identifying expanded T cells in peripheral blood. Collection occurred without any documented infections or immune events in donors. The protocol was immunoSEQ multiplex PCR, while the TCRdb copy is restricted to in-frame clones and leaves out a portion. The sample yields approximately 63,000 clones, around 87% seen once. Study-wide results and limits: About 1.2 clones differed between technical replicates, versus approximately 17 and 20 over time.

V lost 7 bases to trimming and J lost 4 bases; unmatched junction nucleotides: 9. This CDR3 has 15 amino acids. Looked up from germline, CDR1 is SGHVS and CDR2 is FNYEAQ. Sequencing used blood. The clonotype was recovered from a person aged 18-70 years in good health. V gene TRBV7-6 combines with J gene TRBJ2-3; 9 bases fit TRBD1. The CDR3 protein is CASTPDRGFADTQYF. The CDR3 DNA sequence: TGTGCCAGCACCCCCGACAGGGGGTTTGCAGATACGCAGTATTTT.